A single sample is the source of the 22 T cell receptor beta chains below, sequenced in a study of T and B cells in COVID-19 patients. From blood, roughly 220-550 ng of genomic DNA served as TRB template. BIOMED2 TRB-A/B primer pools were used in multiplex TRB PCR. TCRdb re-called the multiplex PCR reads through MiXCR, storing one row per CDR3 protein. There are 5,500 to 8,000 distinct CDR3 sequences in the sample; about a third occur only once, and 20% to 30% lies in the top ten. What was sequenced was blood. All receptors derive from a human donor who had recovered from COVID-19.

The chain recombines TRBV5-1 with TRBJ1-4; no definite D call. V was trimmed by 2 bases and J by 5 bases, leaving 13 bases between them. CDR1 is SGHRS and CDR2 is YFSETQ in the germline V gene. CDR3 size: 15 residues. CDR3 loop: CASSFDGYTNEKLFF. The CDR3 region has the DNA TGCGCCAGCAGCTTTGATGGTTATACAAATGAAAAACTGTTTTTT.

The V call is TRBV6-1, the J call TRBJ1-5, with TRBD1 as a possible D gene (5 bases). From germline, CDR1 is MNHNS and CDR2 SASEGT. Trimming removed 4 bases from V and 7 bases from J, with 11 bases in between. CDR3 size: 13 residues. CDR3 residues: CASSAWGFQPQHF. The CDR3 DNA reads TGTGCCAGCAGTGCGTGGGGGTTCCAGCCCCAGCATTTT.

The chain recombines TRBV6-5 with TRBJ2-5; TRBD2 matches at 12 bases. J was trimmed by 2 bases and V by 5 bases; bases with no gene match: 6. Germline V CDR1 and CDR2: MNHEY, SVGAGI. There are 16 residues in the CDR3. The CDR3 is CASSGRLAGDQETQYF. CDR3 nucleotides: TGTGCCAGCAGTGGCCGACTAGCGGGGGATCAAGAGACCCAGTACTTC.

This clonotype was counted only a few times. The gene calls are TRBV5-4 and TRBJ1-3; the D gene is possibly TRBD1 (5 bases). V lost 1 base and J lost 3, with 11 bases in between. The CDR3 length is 15 residues. Looked up from germline, CDR1 is SGHNT and CDR2 is YYREEE (reference sequence). CDR3 sequence: CASSLIGGGGNTIYF. Written as DNA, the CDR3 is TGTGCCAGCAGCTTGATTGGGGGAGGTGGAAACACCATATATTTT.

The rearrangement joins TRBV27 to TRBJ2-3; perhaps TRBD1 as D (6 bases). The CDR3 contains 16 residues. V lost 3 bases, J lost 3 bases, and 16 bases lay in between. The germline CDR1 and CDR2 sequences are MNHEY and SMNVEV (reference sequence). The DNA for the CDR3 is TGTGCCAGCAGTTTGGTACAGGGTATTGGTACAGATACGCAGTATTTT. This sequence encodes CASSLVQGIGTDTQYF.

The chain is built from TRBV6-1 and TRBJ2-7, with 10 nucleotides matching TRBD1. The germline gives CDR1 MNHNS, CDR2 SASEGT. The CDR3 totals 14 residues. V shed 7 bases and J 3 bases; nucleotides not matched to a gene: 6. The chain's CDR3 is CASIDRGLFYEQYF. DNA of the CDR3: TGTGCCAGCATAGACAGGGGGCTCTTCTACGAGCAGTACTTC.

The V and J genes are TRBV6-5 and TRBJ1-5; 8 nucleotides agree with TRBD1. CDR3 size: 14 residues. Trimming cost V 4 bases and J 4 bases; bases outside gene matches: 3. From germline, CDR1 is MNHEY and CDR2 SVGAGI. The CDR3 loop is CASSSTGGNQPQHF. The CDR3 coding sequence is TGTGCCAGCAGTTCCACAGGGGGAAATCAGCCCCAGCATTTT.

This clonotype was found a few times. The chain recombines TRBV7-2 with TRBJ2-5; D is unresolved. Trimming took 5 bases from V and 4 from J, leaving 11 bases between them. The CDR3 sequence is 13 residues long. Germline V gene data show CDR1 as SGHTA and CDR2 as FQGNSA. CDR3 amino acids: CASSREQRETQYF. In nucleotides, the CDR3 is TGTGCCAGCAGCCGAGAGCAAAGAGAGACCCAGTACTTC. The full variable domain, rest sourced from reference TRBV7-2 and TRBJ2-5, is GAGVSQSPSNKVTEKGKDVELRCDPISGHTALYWYRQSLGQGLEFLIYFQGNSAPDKSGLPSDRFSAERTGGSVSTLTIQRTQQEDSAVYLCASSREQRETQYFGPGTRLLVL.

V and J are TRBV5-1 and TRBJ2-3; 11 positions agree with TRBD2. CDR3 length equals 16 residues. V shed 0 bases, J shed 4 bases, and the junction held 4 bases outside the gene matches. Germline CDR1 is SGHRS and CDR2 is YFSETQ. CDR3 nucleotides: TGCGCCAGCAGCTTGGTAGCGGGGGGGCCATCAGATACGCAGTATTTT. It encodes CASSLVAGGPSDTQYF.

The J gene is TRBJ1-1, the V gene TRBV27; a weak D match, TRBD1 (6 bases). V dropped 6 bases and J dropped 1 base, with 18 bases sitting between them. Germline assignment: CDR1 MNHEY and CDR2 SMNVEV (reference sequence). The length of the CDR3 is 16 residues. CDR3 residues: CASSSPPGGQNTEAFF. DNA of the CDR3: TGTGCCAGCAGCTCTCCCCCCGGGGGACAGAACACTGAAGCTTTCTTT.

The rearrangement uses TRBV7-9 and TRBJ2-5; no clear D. Trimming took 1 base from V and 4 from J, leaving 13 bases between them. Germline-derived CDR1 and CDR2 are SEHNR and FQNEAQ (reference sequence). The CDR3 contains 15 residues. CDR3 protein: CASSLVGLSLETQYF. Written as DNA, the CDR3 is TGTGCCAGCAGCTTAGTCGGGCTGAGTCTAGAGACCCAGTACTTC.

The V call is TRBV18, the J call TRBJ2-3; D call uncertain. The germline gives CDR1 KGHSH, CDR2 LQKENI. The V end lost 1 base, the J end lost 4 bases, and 3 bases lay between the germline ends. CDR3 size: 12 residues. The CDR3 DNA follows: TGTGCCAGCTCACCACGGGCAGATACGCAGTATTTT. Translation: CASSPRADTQYF.

Concerning this clonotype itself: One end of the junction varies from germline; a read error may be responsible. This rearrangement joins TRBV15 to TRBJ2-1, with 8 bases that match TRBD2. The CDR3 runs 17 residues. The germline CDR1 and CDR2 sequences are LNHNV and YYDKDF (reference sequence). CDR3 DNA: TGTGTCACCAGCATAACAAAAACTAGCGGAGATAACAATGAGCAGTTCTTC. It translates to CVTSITKTSGDNNEQFF.

This clonotype was counted between two and nine times. The chain couples TRBV19 to TRBJ2-5; possible D gene TRBD1, 6 bases. CDR1 and CDR2 from the germline V gene are LNHDA and SQIVND (reference sequence). V was clipped by 4 bases and J by 11 bases, with 26 bases between them. The CDR3 spans 16 residues. The CDR3 loop is CASSTRQAPSYNEQYF. The CDR3 nucleotides are TGTGCCAGTAGTACCCGACAGGCCCCCTCCTACAATGAGCAGTACTTC.

This clonotype is medium-sized within its sample. The V gene is TRBV13, the J gene TRBJ2-3, with D tentatively TRBD1 or TRBD2 (6 bases each). The germline V and J ends were trimmed by 5 bases and 7 bases, with 13 bases remaining between them. The length of the CDR3 is 13 residues. CDR1 and CDR2 (germline): PRHDT, FYEKMQ (reference sequence). DNA for the CDR3: TGTGCCAGCAGCGGGGGGCCACACCATACGCAGTATTTT. Its protein is CASSGGPHHTQYF.

This clonotype was seen more than once but under ten times. The chain carries TRBV6-6 and TRBJ2-5, with D unresolved. CDR1 and CDR2 from the germline V gene are MNHNY and SVGAGI (reference sequence). The CDR3 consists of 15 residues. V was cut by 7 bases and J by 5 bases, with 20 bases left in between. For the CDR3, the DNA is TGTGCCAGCAACCCGGGCCCCGGAATTGAGGAGACCCAGTACTTC. Encoded protein: CASNPGPGIEETQYF.

The J gene is TRBJ1-2, the V gene TRBV6-5; 9 bases line up with TRBD1. From germline, CDR1 is MNHEY and CDR2 SVGAGI. The CDR3 contains 15 residues. J gave up 6 bases and V 5 bases, and 10 bases lay outside the gene matches. For the CDR3, the DNA is TGTGCCAGCAGTCGGGACAGGGCGGATCGTGATGGCTACACCTTC. Protein product: CASSRDRADRDGYTF.

This clonotype was observed a single time. J is TRBJ2-3 and V is TRBV7-9; possible D gene TRBD1, 5 bases. Germline lookup yields CDR1 SEHNR and CDR2 FQNEAQ (reference sequence). This CDR3 region has 14 residues. Deletions cut 5 bases from V and 5 bases from J, with 14 bases between. The CDR3 region is CASSRQMVVDTQYF. The CDR3 nucleotides are TGTGCCAGCAGCCGACAGATGGTTGTAGATACGCAGTATTTT.

V gene TRBV5-1 combines with J gene TRBJ2-4, with TRBD2 identical over 9 bases. Germline CDR1 SGHRS, CDR2 YFSETQ. Trimming cost V 0 bases and J 1 base; bases outside gene matches: 2. This CDR3 has 16 amino acids. The chain's CDR3 is CASSLESGGAKNIQYF. The CDR3 bases are TGCGCCAGCAGCTTGGAAAGCGGGGGGGCCAAAAACATTCAGTACTTC.

This clonotype was recorded a few times. The chain employs TRBV19 and TRBJ2-5; a weak D match, TRBD2 (7 bases). The V and J ends lost 10 bases and 5 bases respectively, with 20 bases between them. In germline, CDR1 is LNHDA, CDR2 SQIVND (reference sequence). The CDR3 runs to 14 residues. CDR3 residues: CAIAPGGPGETQYF. CDR3 sequence (DNA): TGTGCCATCGCCCCCGGGGGGCCCGGGGAGACCCAGTACTTC.

The rearrangement uses TRBV6-7 and TRBJ2-7; 8 bases align to TRBD1. TRBV6-7 is noted as an ORF with a role that remains uncertain. With 9 bases clipped from V and 9 bases from J, the junction kept 16 bases outside the gene matches. The CDR3 runs 14 residues. The CDR3 is CASNYKRTGLGQYV. As DNA, the CDR3 is TGTGCCAGTAACTATAAGCGGACAGGGCTGGGGCAGTACGTC.

This clonotype was detected once. The chain employs TRBV6-1 and TRBJ2-5, with a tentative D call TRBD1 (5 bases). CDR3 size: 16 residues. Trimming removed 7 bases at V and 2 bases at J, with 20 bases between. Germline V gene data show CDR1 as MNHNS and CDR2 as SASEGT. In DNA, the CDR3 is TGTGCCAGCACCAACGTTGGTGGGGCAGAGCAAGAGACCCAGTACTTC. Amino acid sequence: CASTNVGGAEQETQYF.